This T cell receptor beta chain was observed in a study of T-cell memory formation after mild COVID-19. Findings and limits, study-wide: Contracting CD4+ clones sat mainly in CM and EM; CD8+ in EMRA. Contracting clones, day 15 to 85, had balanced CD4/CD8, and later expanders favored CD4+.

Per germline, CDR1 SGDLS and CDR2 YYNGEE. Losses at the gene ends were 4 bases for V and 3 bases for J; bases not matched to a gene: 7. CDR3 length equals 15 residues. From the 5' RACE reads, TCRdb called clonotypes with MiXCR, one entry per CDR3 protein. The sample carries some 120,000 distinct CDR3 sequences, over 15% recorded once. Details on this clonotype: No antigen is known for it.

The TCR was taken from a man aged 18 to 30 who had mild COVID-19 (a few samples of this study predate the infection). Cell type and time point are not known. What was sequenced was PBMCs or a T cell subset sorted from them (not recorded which). V is TRBV9 and J is TRBJ2-7, with 10 bases that match TRBD2. CDR3 amino acids: CASSTRTSGFYEQYF. For the CDR3, the DNA is TGTGCCAGCAGCACCAGGACTAGCGGATTCTACGAGCAGTACTTC.